Below, one T cell receptor beta chain is given with its context. This clonotype has only a few counts. Its antigen has not been determined. Base-call qualities are not available, and no considerably larger clone is one nucleotide away. The sample is drawn from a study of early T cells in non-severe SARS-CoV-2 infection (dated by TCRdb to about 2021). The study in broad terms: Bulk RNA from unsorted whole blood was used for TCR sequencing, so alpha and beta chains could not be paired. Study-wide conclusions, independent of this receptor: Matching against VDJdb was skewed toward anti-spike CD8 responses, likely underestimated virus-specific expansions, and missed private and CD4 specificities.

The method behind the library was 5' RACE. Sequencing instrument: NextSeq 500. Unique molecular identifiers were attached to individual cDNA molecules in the TCR library protocol so that sequencing error and PCR bias could be corrected. Both TCR alpha and beta chains were sequenced, and tight co-correlation was observed between alpha and beta sequence abundances in each sample. The source study handled its data this way. Decombinator V4 was used to perform V gene, J gene and CDR3 annotation of TCR sequences. TCRs were defined as expanded if a significant change between any two time points was detected under a Poisson model with p below 0.0001. TCR abundances were normalised to the total number of TCRs sequenced per sample and were expressed as counts per million. MAIT TCRs were defined by TRAV1-2 paired with TRAJ12, TRAJ20 or TRAJ33, and iNKT TCRs by TRAV10 paired with TRAJ18. VDJdb, accessed on 1 November 2021, was searched for TCRs annotated for CMV, EBV and SARS-CoV-2, and TCRs annotated for more than one antigen were excluded. TCRdb applied fastp at Q25 and MiXCR to the public reads, then kept only in-frame beta chains. Duplicate CDR3 protein sequences are folded into a single record with the most common DNA and genes. TCRdb assigned the V and J calls; the authors' analysis was not used. The sample includes about 50,000 distinct CDR3 sequences, with 8% to 10% observed a single time. Roughly 4% of the sample belongs to the ten largest clones.

The CDR1 and CDR2 encoded by the germline V gene are LGHNT and FRNRAP. V and J are trimmed by 2 bases and 10 bases, and the gene matches miss 5 bases of the junction. Its CDR3 holds 13 amino acids, cysteine through phenylalanine. The sequence is cut down to CDR3 DNA, 39 bases in frame from base 1. Set within a cohort of healthcare workers in London, UK, this nested case-control study involved weekly PCR testing of nasopharyngeal swabs along with blood sampling. Healthcare workers were recruited between 23 and 31 March 2020, during the week of the UK lockdown, and were followed weekly for up to roughly 15 weeks.

The rearranged segments are TRBV12-5 and TRBJ2-1; TRBD2 matches 7 bases in the middle. The sequenced sample consisted of whole blood. This TCR was sampled from an adult who was a healthcare worker with PCR-confirmed SARS-CoV-2 infection or an uninfected control (not recorded which). CDR3 protein: CASGLMGTTEQFF. The DNA is TGTGCTAGTGGTTTGATGGGGACTACCGAGCAGTTCTTC. The entire variable domain, with the stretches around the CDR3 drawn from the reference TRBV12-5 and TRBJ2-1 proteins, is DARVTQTPRHKVTEMGQEVTMRCQPILGHNTVFWYRQTMMQGLELLAYFRNRAPLDDSGMPKDRFSAEMPDATLATLKIQPSEPRDSAVYFCASGLMGTTEQFFGPGTRLTVL.